The present T cell receptor beta chain was sequenced within a study of OX40 agonist ivuxolimab in advanced cancers. Study overall: Each patient was given ivuxolimab into a vein every 2 weeks, at 0.01 to 10 mg/kg. Eligibility admitted prior anti-PD-1, anti-PD-L1 or anti-CTLA-4 therapy; around 41% had some. General study points: At 0.1 to 3.0 mg/kg and by week 6, clonal expansion occurred in CD4+ and CD8+ blood T cells.

V lost 4 bases to trimming and J lost 0 bases, with 13 bases between them. This CDR3 has 15 amino acids. The V gene's germline CDR1 is ENHRY and CDR2 SYGVKD. TCRdb's copy holds only in-frame clones and misses some; the assay was immunoSEQ multiplex PCR. The table lists 60,000 to 70,000 clones, 80% of them singletons. No patient had autoimmune disease or received systemic immunosuppression. With respect to this clone: Antigen specificity is unknown.

V and J are TRBV10-3 and TRBJ2-7; no firm D call. Sequences were derived from CD4+ or CD8+ T cells sorted from blood, sampled in a trial of the OX40 agonist ivuxolimab. This clonotype originated in an adult with an advanced solid tumor such as melanoma, head and neck, liver or kidney cancer. CDR3 in DNA: TGTGCCATCAGTGGGGCCTATAAAGGCTCCTACGAGCAGTACTTC. This codes for CAISGAYKGSYEQYF.